The present TCR beta chain was sequenced within a study of CD8 T cells in Susac syndrome. Study as a whole: Treatment status at blood draw for the Susac syndrome patients was therapy-naive, corticosteroids, or intravenous immunoglobulin alone.

Sequencing of TCR beta covered CD8+ and CD4+ T cells obtained from blood. Diagnostic criteria for definite or probable disease, in their recently defined form, were met by the patients with Susac syndrome. The authors reverse transcribed roughly 0.5 to 1 ug RNA with random hexamers. The TCR beta CDR3 was amplified by immunoSEQ multiplex PCR across 54 Vbeta, 13 Jbeta. TCRdb re-derived calls from the immunoSEQ multiplex PCR reads in MiXCR, one entry per CDR3 protein. This table holds around 110,000 distinct CDR3 sequences, around 94% found once. The V end lost 5 bases, the J end lost 3 bases, and 13 bases lay between the germline ends. CDR3 size: 14 residues. Germline-derived CDR1 and CDR2 are SNHLY and FYNNEI.

The sequence was collected from a human donor with Susac syndrome. The sequencing input was CD8+ T cells from PBMCs. The gene calls are TRBV2 and TRBJ1-1; D is unclear. Here the CDR3 DNA reads TGTGCCAGCAGTTACGGACGCATGGACACTGAAGCTTTCTTT. Its protein product is CASSYGRMDTEAFF.